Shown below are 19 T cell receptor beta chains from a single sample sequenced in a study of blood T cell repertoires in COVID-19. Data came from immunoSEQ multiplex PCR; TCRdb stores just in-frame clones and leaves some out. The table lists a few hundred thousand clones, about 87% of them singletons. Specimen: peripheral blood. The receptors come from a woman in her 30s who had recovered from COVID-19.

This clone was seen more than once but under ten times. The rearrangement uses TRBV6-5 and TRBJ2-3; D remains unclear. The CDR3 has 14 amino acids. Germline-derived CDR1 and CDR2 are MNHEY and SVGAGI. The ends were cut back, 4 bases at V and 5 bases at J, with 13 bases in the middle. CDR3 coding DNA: TGTGCCAGCAGTTTAAACGGCGGCGGAGATACGCAGTATTTT. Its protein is CASSLNGGGDTQYF.

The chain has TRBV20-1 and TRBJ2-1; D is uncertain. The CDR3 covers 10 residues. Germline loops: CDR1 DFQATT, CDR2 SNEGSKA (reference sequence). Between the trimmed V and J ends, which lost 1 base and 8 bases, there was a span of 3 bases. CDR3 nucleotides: TGCAGTGCTAGAGGCGATGAGCAGTTCTTC. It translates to CSARGDEQFF.

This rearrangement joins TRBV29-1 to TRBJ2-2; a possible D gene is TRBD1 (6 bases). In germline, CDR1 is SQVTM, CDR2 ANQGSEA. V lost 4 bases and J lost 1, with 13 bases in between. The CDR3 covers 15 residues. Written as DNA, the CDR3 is TGCAGCGTTGGGGGGCCCAGGGAGAACACCGGGGAGCTGTTTTTT. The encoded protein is CSVGGPRENTGELFF.

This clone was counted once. CDR3 loop: CASSIGQGANEQYF. The DNA of the CDR3 is TGTGCCAGCAGCATAGGACAGGGGGCTAACGAGCAGTACTTC. V is TRBV5-6 and J is TRBJ2-7, with 11 bases that match TRBD1. This CDR3 has 14 amino acids. With V trimmed by 4 bases and J by 5 bases, 5 bases remained unmatched. In germline, CDR1 is SGHDT, CDR2 YYEEEE.

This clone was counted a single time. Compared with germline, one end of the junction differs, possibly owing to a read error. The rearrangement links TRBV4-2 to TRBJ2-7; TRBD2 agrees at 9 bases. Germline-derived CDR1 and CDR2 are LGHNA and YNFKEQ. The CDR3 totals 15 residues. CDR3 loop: CASSQEGTSSNEQYF. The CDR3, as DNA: TGTGCCAGCAGCCAAGAGGGGACTAGCTCCAACGAGCAGTACTTC.

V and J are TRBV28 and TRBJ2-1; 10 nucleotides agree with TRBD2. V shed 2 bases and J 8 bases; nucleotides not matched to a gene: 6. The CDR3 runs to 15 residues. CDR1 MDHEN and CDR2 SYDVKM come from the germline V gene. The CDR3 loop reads CASSLPSGGSHEQFF. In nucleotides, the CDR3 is TGTGCCAGCAGTTTACCTAGCGGGGGTAGTCATGAGCAGTTCTTC.

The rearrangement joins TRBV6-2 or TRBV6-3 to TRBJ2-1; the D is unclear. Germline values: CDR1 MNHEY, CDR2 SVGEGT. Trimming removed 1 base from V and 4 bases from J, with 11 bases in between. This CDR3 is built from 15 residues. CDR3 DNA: TGTGCCAGCAGTTACTGGGCTGCATCTTACAATGAGCAGTTCTTC. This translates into CASSYWAASYNEQFF.

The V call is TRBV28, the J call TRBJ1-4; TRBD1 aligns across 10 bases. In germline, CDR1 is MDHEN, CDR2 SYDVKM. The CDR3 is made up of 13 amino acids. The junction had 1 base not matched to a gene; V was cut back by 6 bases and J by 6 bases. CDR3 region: CASRTGGDEKLFF. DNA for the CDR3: TGTGCCAGCAGGACAGGGGGCGATGAAAAACTGTTTTTT.

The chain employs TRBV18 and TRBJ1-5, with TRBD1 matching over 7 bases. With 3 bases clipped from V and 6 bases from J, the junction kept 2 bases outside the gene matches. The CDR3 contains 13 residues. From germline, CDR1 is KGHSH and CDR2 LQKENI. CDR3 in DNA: TGTGCCAGCTCACCGGCAGGGGGTCAGCCCCAGCATTTT. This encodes CASSPAGGQPQHF.

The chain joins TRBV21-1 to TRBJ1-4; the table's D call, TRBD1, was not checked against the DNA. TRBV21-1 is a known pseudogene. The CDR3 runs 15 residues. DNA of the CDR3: TGTGCCAGCAGCAAAGCAAAACAGGGTTGCGAAAAACTGTTTTTT. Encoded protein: CASSKAKQGCEKLFF.

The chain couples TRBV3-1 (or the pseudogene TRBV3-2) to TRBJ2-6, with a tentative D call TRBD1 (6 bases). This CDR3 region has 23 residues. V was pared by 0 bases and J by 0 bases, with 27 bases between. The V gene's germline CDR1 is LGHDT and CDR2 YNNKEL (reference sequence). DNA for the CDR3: TGTGCCAGCAGCCAAGAAACAGGGAAGAGTGGTCCCCGAAAAAGCTCTGGGGCCAACGTCCTGACTTTC. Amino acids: CASSQETGKSGPRKSSGANVLTF.

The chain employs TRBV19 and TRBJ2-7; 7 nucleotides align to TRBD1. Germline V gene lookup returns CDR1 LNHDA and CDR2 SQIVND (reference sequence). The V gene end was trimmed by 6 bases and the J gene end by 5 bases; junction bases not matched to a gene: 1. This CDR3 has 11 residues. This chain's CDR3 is CASSQGDEQYF. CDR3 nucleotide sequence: TGTGCCAGTAGCCAGGGGGACGAGCAGTACTTC.

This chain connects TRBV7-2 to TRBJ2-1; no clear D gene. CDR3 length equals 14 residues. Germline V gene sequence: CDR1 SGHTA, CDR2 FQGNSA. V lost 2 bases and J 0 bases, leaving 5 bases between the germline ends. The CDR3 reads CASSLLPSYNEQFF. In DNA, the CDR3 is TGTGCCAGCAGCTTACTCCCCTCCTACAATGAGCAGTTCTTC.

The CDR3 region is CASVITGEEGYTF. As DNA, the CDR3 is TGTGCCAGTGTCATAACAGGGGAAGAGGGCTACACCTTC. This rearrangement joins TRBV19 to TRBJ1-2; 7 positions match TRBD1. Germline V gene data show CDR1 as LNHDA and CDR2 as SQIVND (reference sequence). The CDR3 totals 13 residues. With 8 bases clipped from V and 8 bases from J, the junction kept 11 bases outside the gene matches.

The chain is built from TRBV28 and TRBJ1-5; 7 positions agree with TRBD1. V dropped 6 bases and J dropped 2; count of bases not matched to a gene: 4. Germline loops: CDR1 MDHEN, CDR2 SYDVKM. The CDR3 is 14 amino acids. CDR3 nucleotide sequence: TGTGCCAGCAGCCAGGGGGATCGCAATCAGCCCCAGCATTTT. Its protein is CASSQGDRNQPQHF.

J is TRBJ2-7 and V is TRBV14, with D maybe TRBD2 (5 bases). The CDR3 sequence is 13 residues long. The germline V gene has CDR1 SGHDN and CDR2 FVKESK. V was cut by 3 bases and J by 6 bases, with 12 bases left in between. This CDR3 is CASSQRREGEQYF. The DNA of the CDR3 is TGTGCCAGCAGCCAGAGGAGAGAGGGCGAGCAGTACTTC.

This chain's CDR3 is CASSPHQGTAGELFF. The CDR3 nucleotides are TGCGCCAGCAGCCCCCATCAGGGGACGGCCGGGGAGCTGTTTTTT. The V and J genes are TRBV5-1 and TRBJ2-2; D perhaps matches TRBD1 (6 bases). CDR1 and CDR2 (germline): SGHRS, YFSETQ. Trimming took 4 bases from V and 6 from J, leaving 16 bases between them. The CDR3 has 15 amino acids.

The CDR3: CASSNTGAPNQPQHF. Written as DNA, the CDR3 is TGTGCCAGCAGCAACACAGGGGCTCCCAATCAGCCCCAGCATTTT. The chain has TRBV7-8 and TRBJ1-5, with 7 bases lining up with TRBD1. CDR3 size: 15 residues. The germline gives CDR1 SGHVS, CDR2 FQNEAQ. V gave up 5 bases and J gave up 3 bases; unmatched junction bases: 7.

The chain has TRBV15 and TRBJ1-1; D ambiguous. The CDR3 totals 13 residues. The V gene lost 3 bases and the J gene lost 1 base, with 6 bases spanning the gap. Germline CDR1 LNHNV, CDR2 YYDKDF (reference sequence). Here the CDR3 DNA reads TGTGCCACCAGCAGGCAGAAGAACACTGAAGCTTTCTTT. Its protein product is CATSRQKNTEAFF.